The 31 T cell receptor beta chains listed next were all sequenced from one sample in a study of identical twins. TCRdb processed the 5' RACE reads anew with MiXCR; each CDR3 protein has one entry. This table has approximately 240,000 distinct CDR3 sequences, roughly an eighth appearing once. The sequenced sample consisted of memory (CD45RO+) T cells sorted from blood. The source is a young woman in good health.

This clonotype has ten or more counts. The chain links TRBV27 to TRBJ2-1; D is perhaps TRBD2 (5 bases). V was cut by 5 bases and J by 8 bases, with 16 bases left in between. The CDR3 sequence is 14 residues long. CDR1 and CDR2 from the germline V gene are MNHEY and SMNVEV (reference sequence). DNA of the CDR3: TGTGCCAGCAGTGGGAAGCGGAGTAGGGATGAGCAGTTCTTC. Translation: CASSGKRSRDEQFF.

This clonotype has more than one count but fewer than ten. V gene TRBV6-1 combines with J gene TRBJ1-1; 9 nucleotides agree with TRBD1. CDR3 length equals 17 residues. The trim removed 6 bases at V and 7 bases at J, leaving 18 bases unmatched. Germline lookup yields CDR1 MNHNS and CDR2 SASEGT. CDR3 coding DNA: TGTGCCAGCAGACCCTCCGTCCTTAGGACAGGGGCGGGTGAAGCTTTCTTT. It is translated as CASRPSVLRTGAGEAFF.

This clonotype was detected many times. The chain uses TRBV9 and TRBJ2-1; the D gene is possibly TRBD1 (5 bases). The length of the CDR3 is 15 residues. Per the germline V gene, CDR1 is SGDLS and CDR2 is YYNGEE. V lost 1 base to trimming and J lost 5 bases, with 13 bases between them. The CDR3 loop is CASSVQVEGDNEQFF. CDR3 DNA sequence: TGTGCCAGCAGCGTACAGGTAGAAGGGGACAATGAGCAGTTCTTC. The complete variable domain, with remaining parts taken from reference TRBV9 and TRBJ2-1, reads DSGVTQTPKHLITATGQRVTLRCSPRSGDLSVYWYQQSLDQGLQFLIQYYNGEERAKGNILERFSAQQFPDLHSELNLSSLELGDSALYFCASSVQVEGDNEQFFGPGTRLTVL.

In this sample, this clonotype turned up a few times. The genes are TRBV6-7 and TRBJ2-1, with unresolved D. TRBV6-7 has ORF status, its function being uncertain. This CDR3 is 14 amino acids long. V dropped 11 bases and J dropped 5 bases, with 19 bases sitting between them. The CDR3 DNA reads as TGTGCCGGATCATTCGGGCTAAGAAACAATGAGCAGTTCTTC. This translates into CAGSFGLRNNEQFF.

The chain links TRBV11-1 to TRBJ2-1; D is possibly TRBD2 (6 bases). Germline CDR1 and CDR2: SGHAT and FQDESV (reference sequence). Trimming removed 1 base from V and 9 bases from J, with 25 bases in between. The CDR3 sequence is 18 residues long. CDR3: CASSLGSLADSLQTEQFF. CDR3 DNA: TGTGCCAGCAGCTTAGGGTCCTTAGCGGACTCATTACAGACTGAGCAGTTCTTC.

This clonotype was detected only a few times. The chain uses TRBV27 and TRBJ2-7; tentatively, D is TRBD1 (5 bases). Germline V gives CDR1 MNHEY, CDR2 SMNVEV (reference sequence). The CDR3 runs to 14 residues. Trimming took 4 bases from V and 5 from J, leaving 15 bases between them. The chain's CDR3 is CASSSSLRGHEQYF. CDR3 bases: TGTGCCAGCAGTTCCTCCCTTAGGGGCCACGAGCAGTACTTC.

The chain couples TRBV2 to TRBJ2-5; D gene unclear. The CDR3 loop spans 10 amino acids. V shed 11 bases and J shed 5 bases, with 9 bases lying between them. Per the germline V gene, CDR1 is SNHLY and CDR2 is FYNNEI. The CDR3 DNA sequence: TGTGCCTCCCAAAGGGAGACCCAGTACTTC. Protein: CASQRETQYF.

This clonotype was counted ten times or more. This rearrangement joins TRBV7-2 to TRBJ2-3; D is unresolved. Trimming took 3 bases from V and 6 from J, leaving 4 bases between them. This CDR3 is 11 amino acids long. Germline CDR1 SGHTA, CDR2 FQGNSA. CDR3 amino acids: CASSFGDTQYF. CDR3 DNA sequence: TGTGCCAGCAGCTTTGGGGATACGCAGTATTTT. Looking up the rest from reference TRBV7-2 and TRBJ2-3 gives the full variable domain: GAGVSQSPSNKVTEKGKDVELRCDPISGHTALYWYRQSLGQGLEFLIYFQGNSAPDKSGLPSDRFSAERTGGSVSTLTIQRTQQEDSAVYLCASSFGDTQYFGPGTRLTVL.

This clonotype was counted between two and nine times. This chain uses TRBV20-1 with TRBJ1-3, with unresolved D. Germline V gene lookup returns CDR1 DFQATT and CDR2 SNEGSKA (reference sequence). The CDR3 is 12 amino acids. V was trimmed by 3 bases and J by 0 bases, leaving 3 bases between them. CDR3 residues: CSASGSGNTIYF. CDR3 DNA: TGCAGTGCTAGCGGCTCTGGAAACACCATATATTTT.

The chain employs TRBV12-3 or TRBV12-4 and TRBJ1-3; 8 bases are a match to TRBD1. V was pared by 6 bases and J by 6 bases, with 7 bases of the junction left unmatched. The CDR3 is made up of 14 amino acids. CDR3: CASRPTGVENTIYF. CDR3 DNA: TGTGCCAGCAGGCCGACAGGGGTGGAAAACACCATATATTTT.

This chain connects TRBV4-3 to TRBJ1-2; no reliable D call. The CDR3 sequence is 13 residues long. Trimming removed 1 base from V and 3 bases from J, with 6 bases in between. From germline, CDR1 is LGHNA and CDR2 YSLEER. The CDR3 DNA reads TGCGCCAGCAGCCAAGGGATTGACTATGGCTACACCTTC. This sequence encodes CASSQGIDYGYTF.

This clonotype was recorded at least ten times. The rearrangement links TRBV20-1 to TRBJ2-1, with TRBD1 matching over 9 bases. CDR3 length: 14 residues. Germline CDR1 DFQATT, CDR2 SNEGSKA (reference sequence). Trimming cost V 6 bases and J 6 bases; bases outside gene matches: 9. This chain's CDR3 is CSASGQGSVNEQFF. CDR3 in DNA: TGCAGTGCCTCGGGACAGGGTAGCGTCAATGAGCAGTTCTTC.

This clonotype was detected only a few times. J is TRBJ1-6 and V is TRBV20-1, with TRBD1 matching over 7 bases. Germline values: CDR1 DFQATT, CDR2 SNEGSKA (reference sequence). The ends lost 6 bases at V and 9 bases at J; junction bases unmatched: 11. The CDR3 is made up of 14 amino acids. The CDR3 DNA sequence: TGCAGTGCCAAGGGGGCAGGGTCGGGTTCACCCCTCCACTTT. Amino acids: CSAKGAGSGSPLHF.

This clonotype was detected only a few times. This chain uses TRBV7-3 with TRBJ2-2; tentative D call: TRBD2 (5 bases). This CDR3 region has 17 residues. Germline lookup yields CDR1 SGHTA and CDR2 FQGTGA. V was pared by 1 base and J by 3 bases, with 15 bases between. CDR3 DNA: TGTGCCAGCAGCTTAAATCTCCGGGGATCGGACACCGGGGAGCTGTTTTTT. This codes for CASSLNLRGSDTGELFF.

This clonotype was detected only once. The chain employs TRBV20-1 and TRBJ2-5; D perhaps matches TRBD2 (5 bases). Germline V gene lookup returns CDR1 DFQATT and CDR2 SNEGSKA (reference sequence). CDR3 size: 14 residues. Trimming left V 0 bases short and J 4 bases short, with 12 bases between. The CDR3 DNA reads TGCAGTGCTAGAGATCGTGATGGGAGAGAGACCCAGTACTTC. Translated, it gives CSARDRDGRETQYF.

This clonotype was seen only a few times. V gene TRBV3-1 combines with J gene TRBJ1-1, with D unresolved. Trimming took off 3 bases at V and 4 bases at J, with 12 bases between the two ends. Germline V lookup: CDR1 LGHDT, CDR2 YNNKEL (reference sequence). This CDR3 region has 14 residues. The CDR3 DNA reads TGTGCCAGCAGCCAGGGTATGGAGGTCACTGAAGCTTTCTTT. Protein sequence: CASSQGMEVTEAFF.

This clonotype was observed a few times. The genes are TRBV27 and TRBJ1-4; D call uncertain. Trimming took off 4 bases at V and 5 bases at J, with 11 bases between the two ends. Germline assignment: CDR1 MNHEY and CDR2 SMNVEV (reference sequence). The CDR3 covers 14 residues. Written as DNA, the CDR3 is TGTGCCAGCAGTTGGGGAGGAGGCAATGAAAAACTGTTTTTT. Translation gives CASSWGGGNEKLFF.

In the case of this clonotype: A read error may account for a junction end that differs from germline. V gene TRBV20-1 combines with J gene TRBJ1-2; 7 bases line up with TRBD1. The CDR3 is made up of 12 amino acids. The germline CDR1 and CDR2 sequences are DFQATT and SNEGSKA (reference sequence). The CDR3 nucleotides read TGCAGTGCTAGAGGCACTACAGGGGCTGTTTTTTTC. Translation: CSARGTTGAVFF.

The rearrangement uses TRBV28 and TRBJ1-2; TRBD1 matches at 8 bases. After removal of 6 bases from V and 0 bases from J, the junction contained 6 bases not matched to a gene. The CDR3 totals 15 residues. CDR1 and CDR2 (germline): MDHEN, SYDVKM. The CDR3 reads CASSQGAKTNYGYTF. In DNA form, the CDR3 reads TGTGCCAGCAGCCAGGGGGCGAAAACTAACTATGGCTACACCTTC.

This clonotype was seen repeatedly, ten times or more. CDR3 DNA: TGTGCCAGCAGTTTCGGGGAGGATACGCAGTATTTT. Translation gives CASSFGEDTQYF. The chain uses TRBV12-3 or TRBV12-4 and TRBJ2-3, with a tentative D call TRBD2 (5 bases). V lost 3 bases and J lost 6, with 7 bases in between. The length of the CDR3 is 12 residues.

The table lists this clonotype with many counts. The J gene is TRBJ2-2, the V gene TRBV24-1, with TRBD2 matching 12 bases. CDR1 and CDR2 (germline): KGHDR, SFDVKD. The CDR3 consists of 16 residues. J gave up 3 bases and V 2 bases, and 0 bases lay outside the gene matches. CDR3 bases: TGTGCCACCAGTGATTCTAGCGGGAGGGACACCGGGGAGCTGTTTTTT. Translated, it gives CATSDSSGRDTGELFF.

CDR3 residues: CASSAGQRPSEQYF. CDR3 bases: TGTGCCAGCAGCGCGGGACAGAGACCTAGCGAGCAGTACTTC. The chain uses TRBV9 and TRBJ2-7; 7 bases line up with TRBD1. Trimming cost V 3 bases and J 6 bases; bases outside gene matches: 9. The CDR3 has 14 amino acids. Germline CDR1 is SGDLS and CDR2 is YYNGEE.

The chain recombines TRBV25-1 with TRBJ2-5, with 7 bases fitting TRBD1. The CDR3 extends over 16 amino acids. After removal of 3 bases from V and 2 bases from J, the junction contained 9 bases not matched to a gene. From germline, CDR1 is MGHDK and CDR2 SYGVNS. This chain's CDR3 is CASSDLGTVKQETQYF. The CDR3 nucleotides read TGTGCCAGCAGTGACCTAGGGACAGTGAAGCAAGAGACCCAGTACTTC.

The chain uses TRBV27 and TRBJ2-7, with 10 bases that match TRBD1. Germline values: CDR1 MNHEY, CDR2 SMNVEV (reference sequence). Trimming took 8 bases from V and 0 from J; bases not matched to a gene: 16. This CDR3 has 18 amino acids. The CDR3 region has the DNA TGTGCCAGCGTTTTGGAGGGGACAGGGGCCCCGAGCTCCTACGAGCAGTACTTC. Translating it yields CASVLEGTGAPSSYEQYF.

The chain combines TRBV20-1 with TRBJ2-1; D remains unclear. The CDR3 consists of 14 residues. Trimming left V 6 bases short and J 0 bases short, with 12 bases between. Germline V lookup: CDR1 DFQATT, CDR2 SNEGSKA (reference sequence). The CDR3 here is CSASSRGSYNEQFF. The CDR3 DNA follows: TGCAGTGCCTCCTCCAGAGGCTCCTACAATGAGCAGTTCTTC.

As for this clonotype: A clone one base away is much larger, so this may be a read error. In DNA form, the CDR3 reads TGTGCCAGCAGCTCTGGACAGAAACTGCTTTTT. Translating gives CASSSGQKLLF. The rearrangement uses TRBV12-3 or TRBV12-4 and TRBJ1-4; tentative D call: TRBD1 (6 bases). The CDR3 consists of 11 residues.

This clonotype turned up a few times. This sequence joins TRBV12-3 or TRBV12-4 and TRBJ2-7, with D unclear. The length of the CDR3 is 12 residues. V lost 6 bases and J 4 bases, leaving 10 bases between the germline ends. Written as DNA, the CDR3 is TGTGCCAGCAGCCTACAACCTTACGAGCAGTACTTC. The encoded protein is CASSLQPYEQYF.

This clonotype was picked up a small number of times. The chain recombines TRBV18 with TRBJ1-2; D unclear. Trimming pared 4 bases from V and 0 bases from J, leaving 12 bases between. Germline CDR1 and CDR2: KGHSH and LQKENI. This CDR3 contains 15 residues. CDR3 nucleotide sequence: TGTGCCAGCTCACAAACCAACAGCGCTAACTATGGCTACACCTTC. Translation: CASSQTNSANYGYTF.

This clonotype showed up just a few times. CDR3 nucleotide sequence: TGCGCCAGCAGTGAGGACGGGGGTAACTATGGCTACACCTTC. This translates into CASSEDGGNYGYTF. The chain links TRBV10-2 to TRBJ1-2; tentatively, D is TRBD1 (5 bases). The germline V and J ends were trimmed by 2 bases and 1 base, with 8 bases remaining between them. There are 14 residues in the CDR3. Per germline, CDR1 WSHSY and CDR2 SAAADI.

This clonotype occurred many times. V and J are TRBV18 and TRBJ1-5; TRBD1 aligns across 8 bases. CDR1 and CDR2 from the germline V gene are KGHSH and LQKENI. The CDR3 length is 14 residues. J was trimmed by 2 bases and V by 6 bases; bases with no gene match: 3. CDR3 region: CASSVQGGNQPQHF. As DNA, the CDR3 is TGTGCCAGCTCCGTACAGGGGGGCAATCAGCCCCAGCATTTT. Using reference TRBV18 and TRBJ1-5 for the parts outside the CDR3, the full variable domain is NAGVMQNPRHLVRRRGQEARLRCSPMKGHSHVYWYRQLPEEGLKFMVYLQKENIIDESGMPKERFSAEFPKEGPSILRIQQVVRGDSAAYFCASSVQGGNQPQHFGDGTRLSIL.

The genes are TRBV5-4 and TRBJ1-4; TRBD1 agrees at 10 bases. Trimming removed 3 bases from V and 7 bases from J; junction bases left unmatched: 3. The CDR3 extends over 14 amino acids. The V gene's germline CDR1 is SGHNT and CDR2 YYREEE (reference sequence). This chain's CDR3 is CASSSRDRGEKLFF. The CDR3 DNA reads TGTGCCAGCAGCTCCCGGGACAGGGGTGAAAAACTGTTTTTT.